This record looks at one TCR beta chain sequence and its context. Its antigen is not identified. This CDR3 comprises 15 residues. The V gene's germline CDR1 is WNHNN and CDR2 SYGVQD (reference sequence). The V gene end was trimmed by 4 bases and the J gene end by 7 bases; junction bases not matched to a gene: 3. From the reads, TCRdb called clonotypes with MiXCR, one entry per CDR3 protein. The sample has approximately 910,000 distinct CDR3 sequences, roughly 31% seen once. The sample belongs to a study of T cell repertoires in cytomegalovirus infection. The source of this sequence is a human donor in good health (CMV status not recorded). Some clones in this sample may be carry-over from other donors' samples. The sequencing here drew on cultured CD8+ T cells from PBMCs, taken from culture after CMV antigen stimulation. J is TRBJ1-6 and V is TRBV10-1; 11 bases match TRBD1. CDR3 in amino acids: CASSGGQGANSPLHF. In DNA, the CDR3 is TGCGCCAGCAGTGGAGGACAGGGGGCGAATTCACCCCTCCACTTT.